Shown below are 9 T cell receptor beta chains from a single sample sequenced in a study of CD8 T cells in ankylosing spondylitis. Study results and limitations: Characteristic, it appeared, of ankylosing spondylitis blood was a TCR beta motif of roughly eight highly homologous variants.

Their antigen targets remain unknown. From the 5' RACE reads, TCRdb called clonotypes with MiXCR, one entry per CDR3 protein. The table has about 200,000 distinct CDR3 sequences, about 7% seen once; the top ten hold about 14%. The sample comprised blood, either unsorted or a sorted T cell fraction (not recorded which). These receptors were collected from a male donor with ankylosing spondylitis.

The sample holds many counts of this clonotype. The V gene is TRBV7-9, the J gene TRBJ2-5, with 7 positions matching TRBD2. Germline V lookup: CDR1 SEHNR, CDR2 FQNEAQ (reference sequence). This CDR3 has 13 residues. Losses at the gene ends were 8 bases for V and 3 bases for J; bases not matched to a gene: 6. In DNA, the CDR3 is TGTGCCAGCCTACGGGCGGGGGAAGAGACCCAGTACTTC. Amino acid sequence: CASLRAGEETQYF.

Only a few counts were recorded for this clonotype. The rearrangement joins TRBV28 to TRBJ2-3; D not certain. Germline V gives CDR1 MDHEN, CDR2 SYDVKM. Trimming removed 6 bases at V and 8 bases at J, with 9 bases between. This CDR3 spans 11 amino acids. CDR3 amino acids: CASSVDVTQYF. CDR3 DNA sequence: TGTGCCAGCAGCGTGGACGTTACGCAGTATTTT.

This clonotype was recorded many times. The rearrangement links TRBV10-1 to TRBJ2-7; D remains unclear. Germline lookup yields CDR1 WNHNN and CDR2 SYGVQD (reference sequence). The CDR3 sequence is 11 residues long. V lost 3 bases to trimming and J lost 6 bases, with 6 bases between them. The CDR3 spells CASSDESEQYF. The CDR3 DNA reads TGCGCCAGCAGTGATGAGTCCGAGCAGTACTTC.

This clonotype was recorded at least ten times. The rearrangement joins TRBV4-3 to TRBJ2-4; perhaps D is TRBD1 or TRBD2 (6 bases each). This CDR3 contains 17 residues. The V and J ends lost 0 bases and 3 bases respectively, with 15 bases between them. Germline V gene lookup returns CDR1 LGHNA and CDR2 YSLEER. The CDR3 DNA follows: TGCGCCAGCAGCCAAGATCGGGGGCCCCGAGGCAAAAACATTCAGTACTTC. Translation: CASSQDRGPRGKNIQYF.

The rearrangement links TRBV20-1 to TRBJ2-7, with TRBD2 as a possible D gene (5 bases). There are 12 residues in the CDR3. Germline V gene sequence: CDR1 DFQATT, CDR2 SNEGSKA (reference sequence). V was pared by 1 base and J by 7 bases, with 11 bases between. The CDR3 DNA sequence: TGCAGTGCTAGAGTTGCGGGTTTGGAGCAGTACTTC. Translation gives CSARVAGLEQYF.

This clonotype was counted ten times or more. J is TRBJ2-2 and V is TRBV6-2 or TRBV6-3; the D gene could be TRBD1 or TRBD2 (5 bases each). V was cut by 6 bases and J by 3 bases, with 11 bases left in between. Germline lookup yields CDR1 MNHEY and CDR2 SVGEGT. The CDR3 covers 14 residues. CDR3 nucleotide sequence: TGTGCCAGCAGAACTAGGGGCTACACCGGGGAGCTGTTTTTT. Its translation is CASRTRGYTGELFF.

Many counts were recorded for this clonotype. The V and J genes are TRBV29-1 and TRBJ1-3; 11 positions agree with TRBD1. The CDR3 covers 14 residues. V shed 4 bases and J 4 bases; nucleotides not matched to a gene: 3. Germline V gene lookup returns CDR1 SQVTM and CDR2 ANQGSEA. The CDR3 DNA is TGCAGCGTTGCTGGACAGGGGGCGGGAAACACCATATATTTT. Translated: CSVAGQGAGNTIYF.

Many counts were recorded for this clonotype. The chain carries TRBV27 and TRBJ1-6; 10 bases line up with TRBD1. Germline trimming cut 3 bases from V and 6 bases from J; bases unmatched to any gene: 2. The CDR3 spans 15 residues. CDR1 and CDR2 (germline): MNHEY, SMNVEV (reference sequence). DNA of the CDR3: TGTGCCAGCAGTTTGGGGACAGGGGTTAATTCACCCCTCCACTTT. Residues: CASSLGTGVNSPLHF.

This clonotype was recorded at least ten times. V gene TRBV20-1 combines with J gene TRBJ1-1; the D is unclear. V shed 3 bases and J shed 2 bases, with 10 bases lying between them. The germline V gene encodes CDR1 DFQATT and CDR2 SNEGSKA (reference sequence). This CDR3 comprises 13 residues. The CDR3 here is CSASDGVNTEAFF. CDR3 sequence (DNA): TGCAGTGCTAGCGATGGCGTAAACACTGAAGCTTTCTTT.